One and the same sample provided the 6 T cell receptor beta chains below, sequenced in a study of T cells expressing NK-cell markers. TCRdb reworked the 5' RACE reads into one entry per CDR3 protein, no DNA. The listing contains roughly 450,000 distinct CDR3 sequences. Sample: blood T cells: a sorted CD56 or NKG2C T cell subset, CD4+ or CD8+ T cells, or bulk PBMC T cells (not recorded which). The receptors were gathered from a woman in her fifties or sixties in good health.

The gene calls are TRBV4-1 and TRBJ2-3; TCRdb's D gene call, TRBD1, goes unchecked for lack of DNA. The CDR3 runs 17 residues. Germline CDR1 MGHRA, CDR2 YSYEKL. CDR3 sequence reads: CASSQGETFFPEDTQYF.

The chain couples TRBV5-6 to TRBJ2-1. The CDR3 extends over 13 amino acids. Germline CDR1 is SGHDT and CDR2 is YYEEEE. The CDR3 here is CASSLELRGEQFF.

This chain's CDR3 is CAWSEGEPGEKLFF. This chain connects TRBV30 to TRBJ1-4; the TCRdb call, TRBD1, lacks DNA for checking. Germline values: CDR1 GTSNPN, CDR2 SVGIG (reference sequence). The CDR3 runs 14 residues.

The V and J genes are TRBV20-1 and TRBJ2-5; TCRdb gives TRBD2 as the D gene, but with no DNA this cannot be confirmed. The CDR3 has 16 residues. CDR1 and CDR2 from the germline V gene are DFQATT and SNEGSKA (reference sequence). CDR3 loop: CSARDRLAGGLGTQYF.

The chain uses TRBV7-9 and TRBJ1-2. The germline gives CDR1 SEHNR, CDR2 FQNEAQ (reference sequence). The CDR3 loop spans 11 amino acids. Here the CDR3 reads CASSLSYGYTF.

V and J are TRBV7-2 and TRBJ2-5; with no DNA, the TCRdb D assignment of TRBD2 cannot be verified. This CDR3 is built from 16 residues. CDR1 and CDR2 from the germline V gene are SGHTA and FQGNSA. This chain's CDR3 is CASSLQTSGTGETQYF. Looking up the rest from reference TRBV7-2 and TRBJ2-5 gives the full variable domain: GAGVSQSPSNKVTEKGKDVELRCDPISGHTALYWYRQSLGQGLEFLIYFQGNSAPDKSGLPSDRFSAERTGGSVSTLTIQRTQQEDSAVYLCASSLQTSGTGETQYFGPGTRLLVL.